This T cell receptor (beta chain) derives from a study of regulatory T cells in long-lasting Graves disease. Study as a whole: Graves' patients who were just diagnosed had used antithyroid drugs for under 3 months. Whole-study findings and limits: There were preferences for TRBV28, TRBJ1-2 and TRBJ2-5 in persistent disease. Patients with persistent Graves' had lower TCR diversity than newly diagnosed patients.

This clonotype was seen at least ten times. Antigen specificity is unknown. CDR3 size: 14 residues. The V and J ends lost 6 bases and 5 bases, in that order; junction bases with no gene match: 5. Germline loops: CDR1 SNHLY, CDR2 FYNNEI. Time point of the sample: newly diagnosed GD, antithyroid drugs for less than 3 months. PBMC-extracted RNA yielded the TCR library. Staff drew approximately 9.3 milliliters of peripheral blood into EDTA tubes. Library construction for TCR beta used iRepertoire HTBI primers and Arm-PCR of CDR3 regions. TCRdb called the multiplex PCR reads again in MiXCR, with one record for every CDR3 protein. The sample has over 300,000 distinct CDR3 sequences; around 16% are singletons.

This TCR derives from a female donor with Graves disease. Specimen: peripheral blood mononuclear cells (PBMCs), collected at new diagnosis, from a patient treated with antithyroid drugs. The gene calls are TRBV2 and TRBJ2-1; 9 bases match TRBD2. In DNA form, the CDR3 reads TGTGCCAGCAGGGTTATAGCGGGGGACAATGAGCAGTTCTTC. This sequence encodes CASRVIAGDNEQFF.